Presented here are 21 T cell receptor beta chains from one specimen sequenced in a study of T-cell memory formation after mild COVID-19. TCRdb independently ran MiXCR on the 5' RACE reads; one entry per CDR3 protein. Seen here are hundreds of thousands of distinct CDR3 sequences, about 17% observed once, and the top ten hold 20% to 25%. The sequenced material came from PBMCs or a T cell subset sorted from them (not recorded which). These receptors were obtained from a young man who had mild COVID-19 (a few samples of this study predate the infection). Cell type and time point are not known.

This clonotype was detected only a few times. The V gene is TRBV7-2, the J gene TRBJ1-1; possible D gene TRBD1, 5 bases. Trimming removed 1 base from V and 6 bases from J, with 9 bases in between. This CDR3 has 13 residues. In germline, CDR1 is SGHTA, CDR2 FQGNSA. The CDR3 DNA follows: TGTGCCAGCAGCTTAGTGGGGGGAGCTGAAGCTTTCTTT. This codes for CASSLVGGAEAFF. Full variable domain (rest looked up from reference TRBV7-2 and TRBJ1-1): GAGVSQSPSNKVTEKGKDVELRCDPISGHTALYWYRQSLGQGLEFLIYFQGNSAPDKSGLPSDRFSAERTGGSVSTLTIQRTQQEDSAVYLCASSLVGGAEAFFGQGTRLTVV.

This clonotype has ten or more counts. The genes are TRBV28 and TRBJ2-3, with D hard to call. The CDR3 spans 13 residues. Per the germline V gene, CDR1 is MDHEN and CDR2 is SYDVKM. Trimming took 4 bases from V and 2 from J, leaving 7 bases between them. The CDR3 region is CASSSGTTDTQYF. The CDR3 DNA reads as TGTGCCAGCAGTTCCGGAACCACAGATACGCAGTATTTT.

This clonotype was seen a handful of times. The CDR3 spells CASSPQGKGSEQYV. For the CDR3, the DNA is TGTGCCAGCTCACCACAGGGGAAAGGCTCCGAGCAGTACGTC. This chain joins TRBV18 and TRBJ2-7, with TRBD1 as a possible D gene (5 bases). V shed 1 base and J shed 6 bases, with 13 bases lying between them. The CDR3 extends over 14 amino acids. The germline CDR1 and CDR2 sequences are KGHSH and LQKENI.

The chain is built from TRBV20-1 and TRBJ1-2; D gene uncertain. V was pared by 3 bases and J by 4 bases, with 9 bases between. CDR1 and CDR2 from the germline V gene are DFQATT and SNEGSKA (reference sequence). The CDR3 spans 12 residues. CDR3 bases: TGCAGTGCTAGGACTGAGCCCTATGGCTACACCTTC. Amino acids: CSARTEPYGYTF.

The CDR3 protein is CASSSPGGGNEKLFF. The CDR3 nucleotides are TGTGCCAGCAGCTCACCGGGGGGAGGAAATGAAAAACTGTTTTTT. This sequence joins TRBV7-9 and TRBJ1-4; tentative D call: TRBD1 (5 bases). The V end lost 4 bases, the J end lost 5 bases, and 14 bases lay between the germline ends. The CDR3 runs 15 residues. Germline-derived CDR1 and CDR2 are SEHNR and FQNEAQ (reference sequence).

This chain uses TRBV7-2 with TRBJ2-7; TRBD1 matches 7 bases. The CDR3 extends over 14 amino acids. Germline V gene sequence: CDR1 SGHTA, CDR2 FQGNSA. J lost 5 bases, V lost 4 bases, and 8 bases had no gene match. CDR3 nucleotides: TGTGCCAGCAGCTCGGCCGGGACAGCGAACGAGCAGTACTTC. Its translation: CASSSAGTANEQYF.

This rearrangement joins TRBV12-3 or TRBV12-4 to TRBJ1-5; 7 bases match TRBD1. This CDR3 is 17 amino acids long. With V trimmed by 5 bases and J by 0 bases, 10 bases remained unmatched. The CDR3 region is CASSAHNRGYSNQPQHF. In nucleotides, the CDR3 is TGTGCCAGCAGTGCCCACAACAGGGGATATAGCAATCAGCCCCAGCATTTT.

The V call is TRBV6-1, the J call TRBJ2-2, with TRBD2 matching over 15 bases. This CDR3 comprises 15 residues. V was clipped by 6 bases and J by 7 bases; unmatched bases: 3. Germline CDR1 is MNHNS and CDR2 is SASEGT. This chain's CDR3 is CASRGTSGGIGELFF. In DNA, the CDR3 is TGTGCCAGCAGGGGGACTAGCGGGGGGATCGGGGAGCTGTTTTTT.

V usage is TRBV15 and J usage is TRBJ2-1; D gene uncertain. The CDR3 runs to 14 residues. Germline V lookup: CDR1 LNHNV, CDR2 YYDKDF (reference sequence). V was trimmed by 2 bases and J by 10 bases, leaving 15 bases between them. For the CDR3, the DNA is TGTGCCACCAGCAGACCGGCCCTAATTAGGGAGCAGTTCTTC. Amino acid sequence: CATSRPALIREQFF.

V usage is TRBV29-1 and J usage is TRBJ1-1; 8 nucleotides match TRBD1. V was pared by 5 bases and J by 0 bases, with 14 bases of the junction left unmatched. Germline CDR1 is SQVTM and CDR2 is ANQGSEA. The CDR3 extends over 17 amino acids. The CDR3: CSVFSDRGGGMNTEAFF. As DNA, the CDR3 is TGCAGCGTTTTCTCCGACAGGGGAGGGGGCATGAACACTGAAGCTTTCTTT.

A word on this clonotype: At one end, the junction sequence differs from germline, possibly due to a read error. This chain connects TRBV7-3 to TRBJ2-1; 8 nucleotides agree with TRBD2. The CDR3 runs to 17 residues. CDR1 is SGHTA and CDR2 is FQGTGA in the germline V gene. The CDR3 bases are TGTGCCAGCAGCGGGTGGAGCGGGGGCGGCTCCTACAATGAGCGGTTCTTC. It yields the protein CASSGWSGGGSYNERFF.

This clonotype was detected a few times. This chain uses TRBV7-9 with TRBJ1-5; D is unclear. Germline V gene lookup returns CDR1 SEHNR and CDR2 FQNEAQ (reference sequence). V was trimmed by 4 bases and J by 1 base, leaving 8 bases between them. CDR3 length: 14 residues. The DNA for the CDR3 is TGTGCCAGCAGCTGGGTAGAAAGCAATCAGCCCCAGCATTTT. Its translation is CASSWVESNQPQHF.

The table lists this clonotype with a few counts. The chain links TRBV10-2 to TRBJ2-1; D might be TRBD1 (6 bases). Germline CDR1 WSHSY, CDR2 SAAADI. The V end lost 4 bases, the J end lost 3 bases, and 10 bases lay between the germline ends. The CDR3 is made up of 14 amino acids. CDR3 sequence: CASSGQGFYNEQFF. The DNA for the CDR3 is TGCGCCAGCAGTGGGCAGGGGTTCTACAATGAGCAGTTCTTC.

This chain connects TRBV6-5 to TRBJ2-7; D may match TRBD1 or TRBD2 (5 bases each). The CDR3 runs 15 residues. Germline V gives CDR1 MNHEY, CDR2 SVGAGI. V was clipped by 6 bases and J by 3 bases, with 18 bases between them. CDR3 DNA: TGTGCCAGCAGACCAGAAGAGGGACCGAGCTACGAGCAGTACGTC. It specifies CASRPEEGPSYEQYV.

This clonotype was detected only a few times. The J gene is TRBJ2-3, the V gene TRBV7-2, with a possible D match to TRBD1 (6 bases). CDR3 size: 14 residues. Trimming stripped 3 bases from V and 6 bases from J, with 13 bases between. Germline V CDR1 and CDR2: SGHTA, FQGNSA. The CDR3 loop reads CASSLTGPVDTQYF. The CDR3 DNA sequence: TGTGCCAGCAGCTTGACAGGCCCCGTGGATACGCAGTATTTT.

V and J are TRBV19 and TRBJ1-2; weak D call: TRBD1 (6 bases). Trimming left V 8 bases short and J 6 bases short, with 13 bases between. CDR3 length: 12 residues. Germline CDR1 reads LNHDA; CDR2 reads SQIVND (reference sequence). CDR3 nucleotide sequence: TGTGCCAGTTTTGGGGGGCAGGATGGCTACACCTTC. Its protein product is CASFGGQDGYTF.

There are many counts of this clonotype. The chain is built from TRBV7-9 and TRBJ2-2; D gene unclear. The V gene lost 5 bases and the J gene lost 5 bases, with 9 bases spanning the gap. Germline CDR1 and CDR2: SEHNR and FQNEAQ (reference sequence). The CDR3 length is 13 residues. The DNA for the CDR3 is TGTGCCAGCAGCCCACCAGAAACCGGGGAGCTGTTTTTT. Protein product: CASSPPETGELFF. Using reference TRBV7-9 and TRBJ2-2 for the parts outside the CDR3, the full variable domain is DTGVSQNPRHKITKRGQNVTFRCDPISEHNRLYWYRQTLGQGPEFLTYFQNEAQLEKSRLLSDRFSAERPKGSFSTLEIQRTEQGDSAMYLCASSPPETGELFFGEGSRLTVL.

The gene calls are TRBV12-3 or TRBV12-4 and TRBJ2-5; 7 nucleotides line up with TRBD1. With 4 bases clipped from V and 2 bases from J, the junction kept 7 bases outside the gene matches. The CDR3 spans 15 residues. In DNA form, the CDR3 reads TGTGCCAGCAGTTATACAGGGGAGCGGCAAGAGACCCAGTACTTC. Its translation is CASSYTGERQETQYF.

CDR3 protein: CASSLFNGELFF. DNA for the CDR3: TGTGCCAGCAGTTTATTCAACGGGGAGCTGTTTTTT. The rearrangement links TRBV28 to TRBJ2-2, with D uncertain. Germline V CDR1 and CDR2: MDHEN, SYDVKM. Trimming cost V 1 base and J 7 bases, with 4 bases left between them. The CDR3 is 12 amino acids.

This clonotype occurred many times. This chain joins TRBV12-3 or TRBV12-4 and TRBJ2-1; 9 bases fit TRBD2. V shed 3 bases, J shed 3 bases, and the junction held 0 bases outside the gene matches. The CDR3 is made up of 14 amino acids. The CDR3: CASSFSGSYNEQFF. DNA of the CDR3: TGTGCCAGCAGTTTTAGCGGGAGCTACAATGAGCAGTTCTTC.

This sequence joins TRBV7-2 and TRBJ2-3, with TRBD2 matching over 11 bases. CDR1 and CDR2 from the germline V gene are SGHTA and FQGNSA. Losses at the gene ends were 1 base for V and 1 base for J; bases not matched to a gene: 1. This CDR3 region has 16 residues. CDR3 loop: CASSLVGLAGTDTQYF. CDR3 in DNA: TGTGCCAGCAGCTTAGTGGGACTAGCGGGCACAGATACGCAGTATTTT. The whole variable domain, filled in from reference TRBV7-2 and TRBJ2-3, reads GAGVSQSPSNKVTEKGKDVELRCDPISGHTALYWYRQSLGQGLEFLIYFQGNSAPDKSGLPSDRFSAERTGGSVSTLTIQRTQQEDSAVYLCASSLVGLAGTDTQYFGPGTRLTVL.